What follows are 10 T cell receptor beta chains derived from one specimen sequenced in a study of T cells after yellow fever vaccination. TCRdb re-analysed the 5' RACE reads in MiXCR, keeping a single row per CDR3 protein. The profile shows a few hundred thousand distinct CDR3 sequences, approximately 16% of them singletons. The sequences come from PBMCs, collected around 5 days after the first yellow fever vaccination. The receptor source for this set is a man aged 18 to 30 who received the YFV17D yellow fever vaccine.

This clonotype appeared many times. This chain connects TRBV5-1 to TRBJ2-3; no clear D gene. The CDR3 spans 15 residues. V was pared by 3 bases and J by 4 bases, with 15 bases between. Germline loops: CDR1 SGHRS, CDR2 YFSETQ. CDR3 sequence (DNA): TGCGCCAGCAGCTGGGGTACCGGATCTCCAGATACGCAGTATTTT. This gives the protein CASSWGTGSPDTQYF.

This clonotype was seen a handful of times. This sequence joins TRBV6-5 and TRBJ1-2; D may be TRBD1 (5 bases). Germline CDR1 and CDR2: MNHEY and SVGAGI. Trimming took off 0 bases at V and 7 bases at J, with 15 bases between the two ends. The CDR3 sequence is 15 residues long. The CDR3 region has the DNA TGTGCCAGCAGTTACTCAGGCGGGGGGTTTAGTGGCTACACCTTC. Translation gives CASSYSGGGFSGYTF.

V and J are TRBV7-2 and TRBJ2-3, with D perhaps TRBD2 (5 bases). V lost 5 bases and J 4 bases, leaving 10 bases between the germline ends. The CDR3 has 13 residues. Germline assignment: CDR1 SGHTA and CDR2 FQGNSA. The CDR3 protein is CASSRERADTQYF. For the CDR3, the DNA is TGTGCCAGCAGCCGTGAGAGGGCAGATACGCAGTATTTT. The full variable domain, rest sourced from reference TRBV7-2 and TRBJ2-3, is GAGVSQSPSNKVTEKGKDVELRCDPISGHTALYWYRQSLGQGLEFLIYFQGNSAPDKSGLPSDRFSAERTGGSVSTLTIQRTQQEDSAVYLCASSRERADTQYFGPGTRLTVL.

The V gene is TRBV2, the J gene TRBJ2-4; possible D gene TRBD1, 6 bases. The CDR3 extends over 16 amino acids. CDR1 SNHLY and CDR2 FYNNEI come from the germline V gene. V gave up 2 bases and J gave up 0 bases, with 11 bases separating them. The CDR3 protein is CASSEHRALAKNIQYF. The CDR3 nucleotides are TGTGCCAGCAGTGAACACAGGGCCCTAGCCAAAAACATTCAGTACTTC.

The V gene is TRBV5-1, the J gene TRBJ2-2; the D is unclear. Germline assignment: CDR1 SGHRS and CDR2 YFSETQ. Trimming pared 1 base from V and 3 bases from J, leaving 10 bases between. CDR3 size: 15 residues. The CDR3 sequence: CASSLYGPDTGELFF. CDR3 in DNA: TGCGCCAGCAGCTTGTATGGACCAGACACCGGGGAGCTGTTTTTT.

The chain links TRBV6-1 to TRBJ2-5, with TRBD1 matching over 9 bases. With 5 bases clipped from V and 1 base from J, the junction kept 5 bases outside the gene matches. CDR1 and CDR2 (germline): MNHNS, SASEGT. This CDR3 is 15 amino acids long. In DNA, the CDR3 is TGTGCCAGCAGTACGGGACAGGGCCCCCAAGAGACCCAGTACTTC. Translated, it gives CASSTGQGPQETQYF.

The V and J genes are TRBV12-3 or TRBV12-4 and TRBJ2-7; TRBD1 matches 9 bases. The CDR3 sequence is 10 residues long. The V gene end was trimmed by 6 bases and the J gene end by 12 bases; junction bases not matched to a gene: 3. CDR3 residues: CASSPDRGYF. CDR3 bases: TGTGCCAGCAGCCCGGACAGGGGGTACTTC.

V is TRBV6-1 and J is TRBJ2-7, with D possibly being TRBD1 or TRBD2 (6 bases each). The germline CDR1 and CDR2 sequences are MNHNS and SASEGT. The CDR3 sequence is 14 residues long. Trimming cost V 8 bases and J 6 bases, with 20 bases left between them. CDR3 in amino acids: CASRDTYSGAEQYV. CDR3 DNA: TGTGCCAGCCGGGACACCTACTCGGGAGCCGAGCAGTACGTC.

This chain uses TRBV19 with TRBJ2-4; D gene uncertain. The CDR3 runs 15 residues. Between the trimmed V and J ends, which lost 4 bases and 1 base, there was a span of 11 bases. From germline, CDR1 is LNHDA and CDR2 SQIVND (reference sequence). The CDR3 region has the DNA TGTGCCAGTAGTAACGTCTTATCGGCCAAAAACATTCAGTACTTC. As protein: CASSNVLSAKNIQYF. The whole variable domain, filled in from reference TRBV19 and TRBJ2-4, reads DGGITQSPKYLFRKEGQNVTLSCEQNLNHDAMYWYRQDPGQGLRLIYYSQIVNDFQKGDIAEGYSVSREKKESFPLTVTSAQKNPTAFYLCASSNVLSAKNIQYFGAGTRLSVL.

This clonotype has just a few counts. This sequence joins TRBV5-4 and TRBJ2-5, with D tentatively TRBD2 (6 bases). This CDR3 comprises 13 residues. Germline V CDR1 and CDR2: SGHNT, YYREEE (reference sequence). Trimming removed 3 bases from V and 7 bases from J, with 13 bases in between. CDR3 bases: TGTGCCAGCAGCTGGACGGGGGACTGGACCCAGTACTTC. Amino acid sequence: CASSWTGDWTQYF.